The 22 T cell receptor beta chains below all came from one sample that was sequenced in a study of patients and donors after allogeneic stem cell transplantation. TCRdb re-called the RT-PCR reads with MiXCR, one entry per CDR3 protein. The repertoire holds around 150,000 distinct CDR3 sequences, with about a third as singletons. Sequenced: blood, either unsorted or a sorted T cell fraction (not recorded which). The receptor set was obtained from a human donor who was either an allogeneic HSCT recipient or a stem cell or donor lymphocyte infusion donor (not recorded which). It is not recorded whose cells these are; they may come from a transplant donor.

The rearrangement links TRBV5-1 to TRBJ2-1; 10 nucleotides match TRBD2. With V trimmed by 1 base and J by 10 bases, 2 bases remained unmatched. The CDR3 consists of 13 residues. The germline V gene encodes CDR1 SGHRS and CDR2 YFSETQ. The CDR3 bases are TGCGCCAGCAGCTTGCTAGCGGGGGAGGAGCAGTTCTTC. Protein product: CASSLLAGEEQFF.

The chain is built from TRBV7-3 and TRBJ1-5, with a possible D match to TRBD1 (5 bases). Germline lookup yields CDR1 SGHTA and CDR2 FQGTGA. Deletions cut 5 bases from V and 9 bases from J, with 14 bases between. CDR3 length: 13 amino acids. The CDR3 here is CASSPLRTRPQHF. CDR3 DNA: TGTGCCAGCAGCCCACTTAGGACACGGCCCCAGCATTTT. The variable domain in full, completed from reference TRBV7-3 and TRBJ1-5, reads GAGVSQTPSNKVTEKGKYVELRCDPISGHTALYWYRQSLGQGPEFLIYFQGTGAADDSGLPNDRFFAVRPEGSVSTLKIQRTERGDSAVYLCASSPLRTRPQHFGDGTRLSIL.

The chain combines TRBV7-2 with TRBJ2-3; D not resolved. The V gene's germline CDR1 is SGHTA and CDR2 FQGNSA. Between the trimmed V and J ends, which lost 5 bases and 7 bases, there was a span of 10 bases. CDR3 length: 12 residues. DNA of the CDR3: TGTGCCAGCAGCCCCCTATCGTATACGCAGTATTTT. Translated, it gives CASSPLSYTQYF.

The sample holds a few counts of this clonotype. The V and J genes are TRBV5-1 and TRBJ1-1, with D unresolved. There are 17 residues in the CDR3. CDR1 and CDR2 (germline): SGHRS, YFSETQ. Trimming left V 0 bases short and J 0 bases short, with 15 bases between. In nucleotides, the CDR3 is TGCGCCAGCAGCTTGGGACTTTCGACTAACATGAACACTGAAGCTTTCTTT. Residues: CASSLGLSTNMNTEAFF.

The chain has TRBV20-1 and TRBJ1-2; D not certain. In germline, CDR1 is DFQATT, CDR2 SNEGSKA (reference sequence). Trimming left V 5 bases short and J 1 base short, with 17 bases between. CDR3 length equals 15 residues. The CDR3 loop reads CSAANTRLGNYGYTF. For the CDR3, the DNA is TGCAGTGCTGCCAATACTCGATTGGGTAACTATGGCTACACCTTC.

The chain has TRBV7-2 and TRBJ1-1, with D possibly matching TRBD1 (5 bases). The CDR3 is 17 amino acids. The germline gives CDR1 SGHTA, CDR2 FQGNSA. Trimming removed 5 bases at V and 1 base at J, with 20 bases between. CDR3 in amino acids: CASSHVRTRGWNTEAFF. The CDR3, as DNA: TGTGCCAGCAGCCATGTAAGGACACGTGGTTGGAACACTGAAGCTTTCTTT.

This clonotype was seen a few times. This chain uses TRBV11-1 with TRBJ1-1; TRBD1 matches 10 bases. Unmatched junction bases numbered 2, after V lost 4 bases and J lost 6 bases. The CDR3 has 13 residues. From germline, CDR1 is SGHAT and CDR2 FQDESV (reference sequence). DNA of the CDR3: TGTGCCAGCAGCTGGGACAGGGGATCTGAAGCTTTCTTT. This translates into CASSWDRGSEAFF.

The sample holds many counts of this clonotype. The V call is TRBV21-1, the J call TRBJ1-5; the listed D gene, TRBD1, was not tested against the DNA. TRBV21-1 is a recognized pseudogene. The CDR3 loop spans 15 amino acids. This CDR3 is CASSKAHPGLQPQHF. Here the CDR3 DNA reads TGTGCCAGCAGCAAAGCTCATCCGGGGCTTCAGCCCCAGCATTTT.

This clonotype was recorded many times. The chain has TRBV29-1 and TRBJ1-5; D is perhaps TRBD1 (5 bases). Trimming cost V 6 bases and J 4 bases, with 10 bases left between them. Germline V gene lookup returns CDR1 SQVTM and CDR2 ANQGSEA. The length of the CDR3 is 12 residues. This CDR3 reads CSVRGGNQPQHF. The CDR3 DNA sequence: TGCAGCGTGCGGGGGGGGAATCAGCCCCAGCATTTT.

The J gene is TRBJ1-6, the V gene TRBV7-8; D may be TRBD1 (6 bases). Germline V gene sequence: CDR1 SGHVS, CDR2 FQNEAQ. The CDR3 totals 15 residues. Trimming pared 3 bases from V and 7 bases from J, leaving 13 bases between. The CDR3: CASSFPSDRNSPLHF. In nucleotides, the CDR3 is TGTGCCAGCAGCTTCCCGTCCGACAGGAATTCACCCCTCCACTTT. The whole variable domain, filled in from reference TRBV7-8 and TRBJ1-6, reads GAGVSQSPRYKVAKRGQDVALRCDPISGHVSLFWYQQALGQGPEFLTYFQNEAQLDKSGLPSDRFFAERPEGSVSTLKIQRTQQEDSAVYLCASSFPSDRNSPLHFGNGTRLTVT.

The rearrangement links TRBV12-3 or TRBV12-4 to TRBJ1-2, with TRBD1 identical over 7 bases. There are 14 residues in the CDR3. V lost 6 bases to trimming and J lost 2 bases; unmatched junction nucleotides: 6. The DNA for the CDR3 is TGTGCCAGCAGGAAACAGGGGACCAACTATGGCTACACCTTC. Translating it yields CASRKQGTNYGYTF.

The chain recombines TRBV5-8 with TRBJ2-3; D is undetermined. Trimming stripped 1 base from V and 4 bases from J, with 7 bases between. CDR3 length: 13 amino acids. The germline gives CDR1 SGHTS, CDR2 YDEGEE. The CDR3 protein is CASSLREPDTQYF. The CDR3 DNA reads as TGTGCCAGCAGCTTGCGAGAGCCAGATACGCAGTATTTT.

Only a few counts were recorded for this clonotype. The chain is built from TRBV27 and TRBJ2-3, with 8 bases lining up with TRBD1. Germline V gene sequence: CDR1 MNHEY, CDR2 SMNVEV (reference sequence). CDR3 size: 17 residues. With V trimmed by 5 bases and J by 2 bases, 12 bases remained unmatched. CDR3 sequence reads: CASSLAAGGGFTDTQYF. CDR3 bases: TGTGCCAGCAGTCTAGCCGCAGGGGGCGGGTTCACAGATACGCAGTATTTT.

This clonotype was counted only a few times. The V call is TRBV12-3 or TRBV12-4, the J call TRBJ2-1; D is unresolved. The CDR3 spans 15 residues. The ends were cut back, 0 bases at V and 0 bases at J, with 6 bases in the middle. Here the CDR3 DNA reads TGTGCCAGCAGTTTAGCGCTGCGCTCCTACAATGAGCAGTTCTTC. Its translation is CASSLALRSYNEQFF.

There are a few counts of this clonotype. This rearrangement joins TRBV7-2 to TRBJ2-1, with 8 bases matching TRBD1. This CDR3 region has 18 residues. The V gene end was trimmed by 5 bases and the J gene end by 0 bases; junction bases not matched to a gene: 12. CDR1 is SGHTA, CDR2 FQGNSA, per germline. Written as DNA, the CDR3 is TGTGCCAGCAGCCCAGGGACAGGTTACATGAGCTCCTACAATGAGCAGTTCTTC. This encodes CASSPGTGYMSSYNEQFF.

The genes are TRBV5-1 and TRBJ2-1, with 7 positions matching TRBD1. Trimming at V came to 4 bases and at J to 0 bases, leaving 7 bases not matched to a gene. The CDR3 is 16 residues long. Germline-derived CDR1 and CDR2 are SGHRS and YFSETQ. The CDR3 is CASSPQTGSSYNEQFF. CDR3 nucleotide sequence: TGCGCCAGCAGCCCCCAGACAGGGTCCTCCTACAATGAGCAGTTCTTC. Full variable domain (outside the CDR3, taken from reference TRBV5-1 and TRBJ2-1): KAGVTQTPRYLIKTRGQQVTLSCSPISGHRSVSWYQQTPGQGLQFLFEYFSETQRNKGNFPGRFSGRQFSNSRSEMNVSTLELGDSALYLCASSPQTGSSYNEQFFGPGTRLTVL.

This rearrangement joins TRBV5-1 to TRBJ1-2; D is undetermined. V lost 7 bases and J lost 4, with 8 bases in between. The CDR3 has 11 residues. Germline CDR1 reads SGHRS; CDR2 reads YFSETQ. CDR3 nucleotide sequence: TGCGCCAGCGGTCTCGGCTATGGCTACACCTTC. Encoded protein: CASGLGYGYTF.

The rearrangement links TRBV6-1 to TRBJ2-7; D is unresolved. Trimming shortened V by 1 base and J by 3 bases, and 4 bases separated the two germline ends. Per the germline V gene, CDR1 is MNHNS and CDR2 is SASEGT. The CDR3 covers 12 residues. CDR3 sequence reads: CASSEDGYEQYF. The CDR3 DNA is TGTGCCAGCAGTGAAGACGGCTACGAGCAGTACTTC.

The chain employs TRBV10-3 and TRBJ1-4, with 9 bases lining up with TRBD1. The V gene's germline CDR1 is ENHRY and CDR2 SYGVKD. V trimming: 2 bases; J trimming: 5 bases; junction bases outside the gene matches: 6. This CDR3 is 16 amino acids long. DNA for the CDR3: TGTGCCATCAGTGAGAGGGGACAGGGTGAGAATGAAAAACTGTTTTTT. Encoded protein: CAISERGQGENEKLFF.

The chain has TRBV10-3 and TRBJ2-2; 11 bases are a match to TRBD2. The germline V gene encodes CDR1 ENHRY and CDR2 SYGVKD. V lost 4 bases to trimming and J lost 5 bases; unmatched junction nucleotides: 3. The CDR3 consists of 15 residues. The CDR3 nucleotides are TGTGCCATCAGTGGGACTAGCGGGCGTACCGGGGAGCTGTTTTTT. Amino acid sequence: CAISGTSGRTGELFF.

This clonotype was counted only a few times. V and J are TRBV28 and TRBJ1-1; D unclear. Germline loops: CDR1 MDHEN, CDR2 SYDVKM. The CDR3 is made up of 14 amino acids. V gave up 5 bases and J gave up 1 base, with 11 bases separating them. CDR3 nucleotide sequence: TGTGCCAGCAGTAGGTCCGACGAGAACACTGAAGCTTTCTTT. It encodes CASSRSDENTEAFF.

The chain employs TRBV11-2 and TRBJ2-1, with D perhaps TRBD1 or TRBD2 (5 bases each). This CDR3 has 14 amino acids. Looked up from germline, CDR1 is SGHAT and CDR2 is FQNNGV. Trimming stripped 5 bases from V and 9 bases from J, with 17 bases between. The CDR3 coding sequence is TGTGCCAGCAGCCAACCCGGGACGGCCGGTGAGCAGTTCTTC. The encoded protein is CASSQPGTAGEQFF.